This TCR beta chain is from a study of vaccination effects on CD4 cells after COVID-19. With respect to this clone: Its antigen is unknown.

Profiled with immunoSEQ multiplex PCR; TCRdb holds only in-frame clones, not every one. The table includes around 45,000 clones, around 81% detected once. Sequencing was preceded by expansion of antigen-specific CD4+ T cells with viral peptide pools in the ViraFEST assay. Subsequent to a culture period of nine to ten days, CD4+ T cells were isolated. Each vaccine recipient was nucleocapsid antibody negative and had no prior SARS-CoV-2 infection. Half-medium exchanges with IL-2 medium took place on days 3 and 7. Sequencing was performed on CD4+ T cells from PBMCs cultured with SARS-CoV-2 spike peptides, taken before COVID-19 vaccination. The clonotype comes from a human donor who received a COVID-19 vaccine.

This chain's CDR3 is CASSVLRDRAWDYGYTF. The CDR3 DNA sequence: TGTGCCAGTAGTGTACTCCGGGACAGGGCTTGGGACTATGGCTACACCTTC. The chain uses TRBV19 and TRBJ1-2, with TRBD1 identical over 9 bases. CDR1 and CDR2 (germline): LNHDA, SQIVND (reference sequence). The CDR3 consists of 17 residues. The J segment lost 3 bases and the V segment lost 5 bases, leaving 13 bases of the junction unmatched. Supplemented by reference TRBV19 and TRBJ1-2, the full variable domain reads DGGITQSPKYLFRKEGQNVTLSCEQNLNHDAMYWYRQDPGQGLRLIYYSQIVNDFQKGDIAEGYSVSREKKESFPLTVTSAQKNPTAFYLCASSVLRDRAWDYGYTFGSGTRLTVV.